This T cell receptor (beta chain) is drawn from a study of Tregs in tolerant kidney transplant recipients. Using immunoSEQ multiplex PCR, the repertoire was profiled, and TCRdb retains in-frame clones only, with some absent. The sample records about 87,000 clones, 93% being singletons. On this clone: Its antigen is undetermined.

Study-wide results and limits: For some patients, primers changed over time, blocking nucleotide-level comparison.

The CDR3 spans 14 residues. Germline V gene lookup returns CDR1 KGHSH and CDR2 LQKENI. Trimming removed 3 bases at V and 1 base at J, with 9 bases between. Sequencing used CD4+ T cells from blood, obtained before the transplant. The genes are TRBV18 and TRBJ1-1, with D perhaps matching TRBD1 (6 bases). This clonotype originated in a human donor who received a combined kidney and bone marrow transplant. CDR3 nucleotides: TGTGCCAGCTCACCGGCGGGGGCGAACACTGAAGCTTTCTTT. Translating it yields CASSPAGANTEAFF. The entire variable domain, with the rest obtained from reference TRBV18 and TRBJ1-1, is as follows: NAGVMQNPRHLVRRRGQEARLRCSPMKGHSHVYWYRQLPEEGLKFMVYLQKENIIDESGMPKERFSAEFPKEGPSILRIQQVVRGDSAAYFCASSPAGANTEAFFGQGTRLTVV.